A selection of T cell receptor beta chains follows, all from one sample in a study of blood T cell repertoires in COVID-19. Clones were read by immunoSEQ multiplex PCR, and TCRdb kept only the in-frame ones, dropping some. The data hold about 58,000 clones, with around four fifths observed a single time. Input material: peripheral blood. The receptors originated from a human donor in a cohort sampled during active COVID-19. The CDR3 runs from the conserved cysteine through the conserved F or W. D genes are given only for firm matches. Rows may omit the clone size; those that give it use once, few, many or a size class.

J: TRBJ2-2; V: TRBV11-2; size: few; D: -; DNA: TGTGCCAGCAGCCAATACCGCGGCGGGGAGCTGTTTTTT; CDR3: CASSQYRGGELFF
J: TRBJ1-4; V: TRBV5-4; size: few; D: -; DNA: TGTGCCAGCAGCTTGGACGGGGGTTCTAATGAAAAACTGTTTTTT; CDR3: CASSLDGGSNEKLFF
J: TRBJ2-7; V: TRBV7-9; size: many; D: -; DNA: TGTGCCAGCAGCTCATATACAGCCTACGAGCAGTACTTC; CDR3: CASSSYTAYEQYF
J: TRBJ2-5; V: TRBV11-3; size: -; D: TRBD2; DNA: TGTGCCAGCAGCCGAAATAGCGGGAGCGGGGAGACCCAGTACTTC; CDR3: CASSRNSGSGETQYF
J: TRBJ1-2; V: TRBV16; size: few; D: TRBD1; DNA: TGTGCCAGCAGCCAATCAACACAGGGGGGCTATGGCTACACCTTC; CDR3: CASSQSTQGGYGYTF
J: TRBJ1-5; V: TRBV7-9; size: -; D: -; DNA: TGTGCCAGCAGCTTAGGAGGTCCCCTGCTTCAGCCCCAGCATTTT; CDR3: CASSLGGPLLQPQHF
J: TRBJ2-1; V: TRBV11-3; size: -; D: -; DNA: TGTGCCAGCAGCTTAGACGCGGGCAATGAGCAGTTCTTC; CDR3: CASSLDAGNEQFF
J: TRBJ2-4; V: TRBV3-1/TRBV3-2; size: -; D: TRBD2; DNA: TGTGCCAGCAGCCAAGCTTGGGGGGGGGTAGCCAAAAACATTCAGTACTTC; CDR3: CASSQAWGGVAKNIQYF
J: TRBJ1-6; V: TRBV6-5; size: -; D: TRBD1; DNA: TGTGCCAGCAGTTACGGGGACAGGAGGTCACCCCTCCACTTT; CDR3: CASSYGDRRSPLHF
J: TRBJ2-3; V: TRBV3-1/TRBV3-2; size: -; D: TRBD1; DNA: TGTGCCAGCAGCCATGGGGACAGGCCCAGCACAGATACGCAGTATTTT; CDR3: CASSHGDRPSTDTQYF
J: TRBJ1-1; V: TRBV7-9; size: few; D: -; DNA: TGTGCCAGCAGCCCCGGCAGGGGGAACACTGAAGCTTTCTTT; CDR3: CASSPGRGNTEAFF
J: TRBJ1-2; V: TRBV6-5; size: -; D: -; DNA: TGTGCCAGCAGTTACTCGGAGGGTGGCTACACCTTC; CDR3: CASSYSEGGYTF
J: TRBJ1-2; V: TRBV30; size: -; D: TRBD1; DNA: TGTGCCTGGGGGACAGGCTATGGCTACACCTTC; CDR3: CAWGTGYGYTF
J: TRBJ1-6; V: TRBV27; size: -; D: -; DNA: TGTGCCAGCAGTTTATCCCCCCCAGGGGCTGGATCACCCCTCCACTTT; CDR3: CASSLSPPGAGSPLHF
J: TRBJ1-3; V: TRBV9; size: -; D: -; DNA: TGTGCCAGCGCAGCTGGGCTCTCTGGAAACACCATATATTTT; CDR3: CASAAGLSGNTIYF
J: TRBJ2-2; V: TRBV5-1; size: -; D: -; DNA: TGCGCCAGCAGCCGGACTGGGAGCACCGGGGAGCTGTTTTTT; CDR3: CASSRTGSTGELFF
J: TRBJ1-2; V: TRBV6-2/TRBV6-3; size: -; D: TRBD1; DNA: TGTGCCAGCAGTTACCCCGGGACAGTCCACGGCTACACCTTC; CDR3: CASSYPGTVHGYTF
J: TRBJ2-1; V: TRBV28; size: -; D: -; DNA: TGTGCCAGCACCACCGAGACGGAGTACAATGAGCAGTTCTTC; CDR3: CASTTETEYNEQFF
J: TRBJ2-7; V: TRBV18; size: -; D: -; DNA: TGTGCCAGCTCACCAGTGAACAGCTACTCCTACGAGCAGTACTTC; CDR3: CASSPVNSYSYEQYF
J: TRBJ2-1; V: TRBV19; size: -; D: TRBD2; DNA: TGTGCCAGTAGTGAGGGACTAGCGGGGTTAGGGAGCGGTGAGCAGTTCTTC; CDR3: CASSEGLAGLGSGEQFF